Presented here are 14 T cell receptor beta chains from one specimen sequenced in a study of cytomegalovirus exposure and HLA in healthy donors. A multiplex PCR was run with 60 Vbeta primers and 13 Jbeta primers. TCRdb keeps only in-frame clones here, not all; method: immunoSEQ multiplex PCR. The data show about 220,000 clones, roughly 87% seen once. Sequencing was carried out using PBMCs. Source of these receptors: a woman aged 40 to 50 in good health and CMV-seropositive.

The chain uses TRBV7-7 and TRBJ2-5; TRBD2 matches at 8 bases. Germline values: CDR1 SSHAT, CDR2 FNYEAQ (reference sequence). J gave up 4 bases and V 5 bases, and 6 bases lay outside the gene matches. CDR3 size: 14 residues. The CDR3 loop reads CASSRDGRGETQYF. The CDR3 nucleotides read TGTGCCAGCAGCCGGGACGGGAGGGGAGAGACCCAGTACTTC.

The chain joins TRBV27 to TRBJ2-5; 9 nucleotides align to TRBD1. CDR3 length: 15 residues. After removal of 3 bases from V and 5 bases from J, the junction contained 7 bases not matched to a gene. CDR1 is MNHEY and CDR2 is SMNVEV in the germline V gene (reference sequence). The CDR3 DNA follows: TGTGCCAGCAGTTTCGGGACAGGGCGAACGGAGACCCAGTACTTC. Residues: CASSFGTGRTETQYF.

The chain couples TRBV6-1 to TRBJ2-7, with 9 bases identical to TRBD1. The CDR3 length is 15 residues. J was trimmed by 2 bases and V by 4 bases; bases with no gene match: 6. From germline, CDR1 is MNHNS and CDR2 SASEGT. The CDR3 DNA reads TGTGCCAGCAGTGTAGAGGGACAGGGCCCCTACGAGCAGTACTTC. It is translated as CASSVEGQGPYEQYF.

The V and J genes are TRBV6-1 and TRBJ1-5; unclear D gene. This CDR3 region has 13 residues. CDR1 is MNHNS and CDR2 is SASEGT in the germline V gene. V was clipped by 7 bases and J by 1 base, with 8 bases between them. The CDR3 DNA is TGTGCCAGCACCTCAGGCAGCAATCAGCCCCAGCATTTT. Translation: CASTSGSNQPQHF.

There are a few counts of this clone. The chain has TRBV19 and TRBJ2-7, with TRBD1 as a possible D gene (5 bases). CDR3 length: 16 amino acids. CDR1 is LNHDA and CDR2 is SQIVND in the germline V gene (reference sequence). Trimming took off 4 bases at V and 6 bases at J, with 22 bases between the two ends. This CDR3 reads CASSKSTTRVSGEQYF. The CDR3 DNA follows: TGTGCCAGTAGTAAGTCTACGACCAGGGTAAGTGGCGAGCAGTACTTC.

The CDR3 reads CASNIQSTEAFF. The CDR3 bases are TGTGCCAGCAACATACAGAGCACTGAAGCTTTCTTT. This sequence joins TRBV7-9 and TRBJ1-1, with D unresolved. In germline, CDR1 is SEHNR, CDR2 FQNEAQ (reference sequence). This CDR3 is built from 12 residues. Trimming removed 7 bases from V and 4 bases from J, with 10 bases in between.

This clone was detected only once. The genes are TRBV4-3 and TRBJ2-3; a possible D gene is TRBD1 (5 bases). The CDR3 has 15 residues. V was pared by 1 base and J by 2 bases, with 10 bases between. CDR1 is LGHNA and CDR2 is YSLEER in the germline V gene. This chain's CDR3 is CASSQVGRDTDTQYF. Here the CDR3 DNA reads TGCGCCAGCAGCCAAGTGGGCAGGGACACAGATACGCAGTATTTT.

J is TRBJ2-7 and V is TRBV19; 11 bases line up with TRBD1. Germline V CDR1 and CDR2: LNHDA, SQIVND (reference sequence). CDR3 length equals 13 residues. With 9 bases clipped from V and 1 base from J, the junction kept 2 bases outside the gene matches. In DNA, the CDR3 is TGTGCCAGCCGGGACAGGGGGTCCTACGAGCAGTACTTC. Its translation: CASRDRGSYEQYF.

The rearrangement links TRBV6-6 to TRBJ1-5; D perhaps matches TRBD1 (6 bases). The CDR3 covers 14 residues. Germline V gene data show CDR1 as MNHNY and CDR2 as SVGAGI (reference sequence). The V end was cut by 6 bases, the J end by 6 bases, with 15 bases between. This CDR3 is CASSTELGGQPQHF. The DNA of the CDR3 is TGTGCCAGCAGCACCGAGTTAGGGGGTCAGCCCCAGCATTTT.

This chain joins TRBV7-2 and TRBJ2-3; 8 bases map to TRBD2. The V and J ends lost 1 base and 3 bases, in that order; junction bases with no gene match: 9. The CDR3 length is 17 residues. Germline assignment: CDR1 SGHTA and CDR2 FQGNSA. The CDR3 DNA is TGTGCCAGCAGCTTAGGATATTACGGGGGGGCAACAGATACGCAGTATTTT. Translating it yields CASSLGYYGGATDTQYF.

This chain links TRBV5-8 with TRBJ1-3; D is perhaps TRBD1 (5 bases). Trimming removed 3 bases from V and 0 bases from J, with 16 bases in between. This CDR3 has 17 amino acids. The germline V gene has CDR1 SGHTS and CDR2 YDEGEE. CDR3 sequence reads: CASSSRGYWSSGNTIYF. The CDR3 nucleotides read TGTGCCAGCAGCTCCCGGGGGTACTGGAGCTCTGGAAACACCATATATTTT.

This chain connects TRBV30 to TRBJ1-6; 8 bases match TRBD1. There are 13 residues in the CDR3. With 1 base clipped from V and 9 bases from J, the junction kept 2 bases outside the gene matches. The germline gives CDR1 GTSNPN, CDR2 SVGIG (reference sequence). For the CDR3, the DNA is TGTGCCTGGAGTGGACAGGGGAGTTCACCCCTCCACTTT. It specifies CAWSGQGSSPLHF.

The DNA for the CDR3 is TGTGCCAGCAGTTTAGCTGGAGGGGCAGATACGCAGTATTTT. Protein sequence: CASSLAGGADTQYF. The J gene is TRBJ2-3, the V gene TRBV6-5; D might be TRBD2 (6 bases). CDR1 and CDR2 from the germline V gene are MNHEY and SVGAGI. The V and J ends lost 4 bases and 4 bases respectively, with 12 bases between them. This CDR3 spans 14 amino acids.

This clone was counted a single time. This chain links TRBV7-9 with TRBJ2-7; 8 bases map to TRBD1. Per the germline V gene, CDR1 is SEHNR and CDR2 is FQNEAQ (reference sequence). The CDR3 consists of 14 residues. Trimming took 0 bases from V and 6 from J; bases not matched to a gene: 4. In DNA form, the CDR3 reads TGTGCCAGCAGCTTAGCCGGCAGGGGGCGCGAGCAGTACTTC. This translates into CASSLAGRGREQYF.